The present T cell receptor beta chain was sequenced within a study of blood T cells in healthy people across ages. Then a second PCR, running roughly 7 to 11 cycles, was carried out with a sample-barcoded 5' primer and a J-beta primer mix. MiXCR, run by TCRdb on the 5' RACE reads, gives a single entry per CDR3 protein. The sample records around 1,000,000 distinct CDR3 sequences, about 23% being singletons. The CDR3 runs 15 residues. Germline V gives CDR1 MNHEY, CDR2 SVGAGI. The ends were cut back, 5 bases at V and 5 bases at J, with 18 bases in the middle. This sample also appeared in a second study, on T cells of mothers and their children.

The chain carries TRBV6-5 and TRBJ2-5; the D call may be TRBD1 or TRBD2 (5 bases each). This TCR came from a girl aged 2-10 years in good health. The sample consisted of blood. As DNA, the CDR3 is TGTGCCAGCAGTAACACGTGGGGGATTGAGGAGACCCAGTACTTC. It encodes CASSNTWGIEETQYF.